Below, one T cell receptor beta chain is given with its context. Its specificity is unknown. The data were obtained in a study of cytomegalovirus exposure and HLA in healthy donors. Findings and limits, study-wide: Through in vitro validation, three CMV-associated chains were shown to be specific for CMV antigens. According to a later analysis, most TCR beta chains associated with CMV appeared HLA-restricted. HLA alleles showed associations with some 17,000 TCR beta sequences in a later analysis, at a 0.05 false discovery rate.

Amplification used 60 Vbeta primers and 13 Jbeta primers. Repertoires were generated with immunoSEQ multiplex PCR, while TCRdb's copy carries only in-frame clones and drops some. The repertoire holds 200,000 to 250,000 clones, with approximately 68% as singletons. V shed 0 bases and J shed 8 bases, with 16 bases lying between them. The CDR3 totals 16 residues. Germline values: CDR1 MGHRA, CDR2 YSYEKL. Sequenced material: PBMCs. This TCR came from a woman in her 30s in good health and CMV-seronegative. The V call is TRBV4-1, the J call TRBJ1-4; D is unresolved. The CDR3 DNA sequence: TGCGCCAGCAGCCAAGATTTCGAGGGCCCGAGGGAAAAACTGTTTTTT. As protein: CASSQDFEGPREKLFF.